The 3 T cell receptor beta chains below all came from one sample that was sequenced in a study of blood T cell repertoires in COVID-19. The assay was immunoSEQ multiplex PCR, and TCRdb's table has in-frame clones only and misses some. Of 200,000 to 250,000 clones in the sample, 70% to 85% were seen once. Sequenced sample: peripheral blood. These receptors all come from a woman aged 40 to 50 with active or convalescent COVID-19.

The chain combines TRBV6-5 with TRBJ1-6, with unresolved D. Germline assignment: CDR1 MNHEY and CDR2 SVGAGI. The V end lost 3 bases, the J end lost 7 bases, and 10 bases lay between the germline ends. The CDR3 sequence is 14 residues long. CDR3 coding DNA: TGTGCCAGCAGTTATCTGTCGGGGAATTCACCCCTCCACTTT. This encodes CASSYLSGNSPLHF.

CDR3 DNA sequence: TGTGCCAGCAGCAAGTTATCCCAGGGAGGCGCTGAAGCTTTCTTT. Its protein is CASSKLSQGGAEAFF. The genes are TRBV7-9 and TRBJ1-1; the D gene is possibly TRBD1 (5 bases). Germline V gene data show CDR1 as SEHNR and CDR2 as FQNEAQ (reference sequence). Between the trimmed V and J ends, which lost 5 bases and 6 bases, there was a span of 19 bases. The CDR3 is made up of 15 amino acids. The whole variable domain, filled in from reference TRBV7-9 and TRBJ1-1, reads DTGVSQNPRHKITKRGQNVTFRCDPISEHNRLYWYRQTLGQGPEFLTYFQNEAQLEKSRLLSDRFSAERPKGSFSTLEIQRTEQGDSAMYLCASSKLSQGGAEAFFGQGTRLTVV.

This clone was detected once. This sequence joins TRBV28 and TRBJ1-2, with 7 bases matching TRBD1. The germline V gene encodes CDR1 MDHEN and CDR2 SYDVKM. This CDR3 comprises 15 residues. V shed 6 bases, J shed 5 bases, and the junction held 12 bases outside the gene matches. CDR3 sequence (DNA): TGTGCCAGCAGCAGAATGACAGGGCTTGGGTATGGCTACACCTTC. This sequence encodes CASSRMTGLGYGYTF.